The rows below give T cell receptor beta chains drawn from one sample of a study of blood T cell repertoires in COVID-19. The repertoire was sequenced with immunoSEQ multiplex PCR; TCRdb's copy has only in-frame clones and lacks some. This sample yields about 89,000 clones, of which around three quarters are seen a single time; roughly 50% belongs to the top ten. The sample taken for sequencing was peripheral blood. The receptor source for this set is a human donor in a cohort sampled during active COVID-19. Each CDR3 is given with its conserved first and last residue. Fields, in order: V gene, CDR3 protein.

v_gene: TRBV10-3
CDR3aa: CAIGNPGGNEGGEQYF

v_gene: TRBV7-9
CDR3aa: CASSPDQVVGTGELFF

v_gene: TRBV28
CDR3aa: CASSGGWRESYNEQFF

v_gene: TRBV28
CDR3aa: CASTLTGQSGYTF

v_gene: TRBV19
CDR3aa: CASSTAGTGIHEQYF

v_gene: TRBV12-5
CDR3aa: CASGPGGVDTQYF

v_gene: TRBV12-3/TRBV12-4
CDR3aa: CASAGGSYNEQFF

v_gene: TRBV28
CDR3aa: CASSLRGGPRPTETQYF

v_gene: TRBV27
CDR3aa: CASSIQGQGTEAFF

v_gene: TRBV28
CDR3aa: CASTSGRGWANVLTF